These 23 T cell receptor beta chains originate from one sample sequenced in a study of T cell repertoires in cytomegalovirus infection. Via MiXCR, TCRdb re-called the reads, giving one row per CDR3 protein. The repertoire includes about 740,000 distinct CDR3 sequences, 35% of them detected once, and under 3.5% sits in the top ten. The sequenced sample was PBMCs. The origin of the receptors is a human donor in good health (CMV status not recorded). Some clones in this sample may be carry-over from other donors' samples.

Remarks on this clonotype: This clone may be a read error of a much larger clone one base away. The chain uses TRBV6-2 or TRBV6-3 and TRBJ1-1; tentative D call: TRBD1 (5 bases). Trimming pared 2 bases from V and 4 bases from J, leaving 14 bases between. CDR3 length equals 15 residues. Germline CDR1 and CDR2: MNHEY and SVGEGT. Written as DNA, the CDR3 is TGTGCCAGCAGTTACCAGACAGTCTATACCACTGAAGCTTTCTTT. As protein: CASSYQTVYTTEAFF.

This clonotype came up a few times. The chain has TRBV12-3 or TRBV12-4 and TRBJ2-7; 7 bases fit TRBD1. The CDR3 totals 12 residues. The V segment lost 5 bases and the J segment 6 bases; nucleotides outside the gene matches: 4. CDR3: CASSNTGVEQYF. The CDR3 nucleotides are TGTGCCAGCAGTAACACAGGGGTCGAGCAGTACTTC.

The chain carries TRBV28 and TRBJ1-1; D may be TRBD1 (6 bases). CDR3 size: 12 residues. Trimming removed 2 bases at V and 9 bases at J, with 10 bases between. The germline V gene has CDR1 MDHEN and CDR2 SYDVKM. For the CDR3, the DNA is TGTGCCAGCAGTTTAAGCAGGGGTAAAGCTTTCTTT. This encodes CASSLSRGKAFF.

V usage is TRBV19 and J usage is TRBJ2-5; D remains ambiguous. V lost 3 bases and J lost 0, with 5 bases in between. The CDR3 runs 13 residues. Per germline, CDR1 LNHDA and CDR2 SQIVND (reference sequence). The CDR3 nucleotides read TGTGCCAGTAGTATCAGGTACCAAGAGACCCAGTACTTC. Protein product: CASSIRYQETQYF.

This clonotype was counted ten times or more. The gene calls are TRBV7-8 and TRBJ1-2; D gene ambiguous. V was shortened by 4 bases and J by 2 bases, with 17 bases between the two germline ends. The CDR3 is 16 amino acids. Germline CDR1 SGHVS, CDR2 FQNEAQ. CDR3 DNA sequence: TGTGCCAGCAGCTACAACGACAACCGACGGAACTATGGCTACACCTTC. Its translation is CASSYNDNRRNYGYTF.

This chain joins TRBV19 and TRBJ1-3; D is unresolved. Germline loops: CDR1 LNHDA, CDR2 SQIVND (reference sequence). The CDR3 is made up of 16 amino acids. Deletions cut 3 bases from V and 0 bases from J, with 12 bases between. The CDR3 spells CASSIPVGTSGNTIYF. CDR3 nucleotide sequence: TGTGCCAGTAGTATTCCCGTAGGAACCTCTGGAAACACCATATATTTT.

This sequence joins TRBV20-1 and TRBJ2-2; 12 bases agree with TRBD2. The CDR3 is made up of 14 amino acids. Germline assignment: CDR1 DFQATT and CDR2 SNEGSKA (reference sequence). The CDR3 sequence: CSATSGRGTGELFF. In nucleotides, the CDR3 is TGCAGCGCGACTAGCGGGAGAGGGACCGGGGAGCTGTTTTTT.

This clonotype has just a few counts. The J gene is TRBJ2-1, the V gene TRBV5-1; 7 bases align to TRBD2. There are 17 residues in the CDR3. Germline CDR1 and CDR2: SGHRS and YFSETQ. Trimming removed 0 bases from V and 0 bases from J; junction bases left unmatched: 6. CDR3 nucleotides: TGCGCCAGCAGCTTGGCGGCTAGCGGTAGCTCCTACAATGAGCAGTTCTTC. It is translated as CASSLAASGSSYNEQFF.

This clonotype was seen repeatedly, ten times or more. The chain combines TRBV7-2 with TRBJ2-3, with TRBD1 matching over 7 bases. Germline CDR1 and CDR2: SGHTA and FQGNSA. The junction had 5 bases not matched to a gene; V was cut back by 0 bases and J by 2 bases. This CDR3 has 16 amino acids. CDR3 sequence reads: CASSLAHRGDTDTQYF. CDR3 sequence (DNA): TGTGCCAGCAGCTTAGCCCACAGGGGAGACACAGATACGCAGTATTTT.

The chain joins TRBV7-9 to TRBJ1-6, with D perhaps TRBD1 (5 bases). This CDR3 region has 14 residues. V gave up 2 bases and J gave up 7 bases, with 9 bases separating them. Per germline, CDR1 SEHNR and CDR2 FQNEAQ (reference sequence). CDR3 residues: CASSLSGINSPLHF. The CDR3 bases are TGTGCCAGCAGCTTATCAGGGATCAATTCACCCCTCCACTTT.

About this clonotype: Given a much more abundant clone one base away, this may be a read error. The gene calls are TRBV11-2 and TRBJ1-6, with 8 bases aligning to TRBD1. Germline V CDR1 and CDR2: SGHAT, FQNNGV. The V gene end was trimmed by 4 bases and the J gene end by 0 bases; junction bases not matched to a gene: 2. The CDR3 is 16 amino acids. CDR3 DNA: TGTGCCAGCAGCTGGACAGGGAGCTCCTATAATTCACCCCTCCACTTT. This gives the protein CASSWTGSSYNSPLHF.

This clonotype was seen a handful of times. The J gene is TRBJ1-5, the V gene TRBV7-2, with D perhaps matching TRBD1 (5 bases). The germline V gene encodes CDR1 SGHTA and CDR2 FQGNSA. The V gene lost 5 bases and the J gene lost 1 base, with 15 bases spanning the gap. CDR3 length: 16 amino acids. CDR3 in DNA: TGTGCCAGCAGCCCAAAGTCAGGGTTCAGCAATCAGCCCCAGCATTTT. This sequence encodes CASSPKSGFSNQPQHF.

This clonotype was recorded many times. This rearrangement joins TRBV7-2 to TRBJ2-5; D not resolved. Per the germline V gene, CDR1 is SGHTA and CDR2 is FQGNSA. V lost 1 base to trimming and J lost 13 bases, with 13 bases between them. The CDR3 is 12 residues long. CDR3 sequence: CASSLGGSHMYF. DNA for the CDR3: TGTGCCAGCAGCTTAGGGGGATCGCACATGTACTTC.

The CDR3 DNA is TGTGCCAGCAGTTTAATCCTGGGGGCAGGTGGCTACACCTTC. This sequence encodes CASSLILGAGGYTF. The chain is built from TRBV12-3 or TRBV12-4 and TRBJ1-2, with a tentative D call TRBD1 (6 bases). The germline V and J ends were trimmed by 2 bases and 7 bases, with 14 bases remaining between them. This CDR3 is built from 14 residues.

V and J are TRBV6-1 and TRBJ2-3; D is perhaps TRBD2 (5 bases). Trimming removed 0 bases at V and 2 bases at J, with 6 bases between. This CDR3 has 14 residues. Germline CDR1 and CDR2: MNHNS and SASEGT. The chain's CDR3 is CASSEAGDTDTQYF. The CDR3 DNA is TGTGCCAGCAGTGAAGCCGGGGACACAGATACGCAGTATTTT.

The V gene is TRBV6-1, the J gene TRBJ2-2, with 9 bases matching TRBD2. The CDR3 extends over 15 amino acids. V lost 3 bases, J lost 4 bases, and 3 bases stayed unmatched. Germline CDR1 and CDR2: MNHNS and SASEGT. CDR3: CASSELSGSTGELFF. The CDR3 region has the DNA TGTGCCAGCAGTGAGCTTAGCGGGAGCACCGGGGAGCTGTTTTTT.

This clonotype was found a few times. V is TRBV12-3 or TRBV12-4 and J is TRBJ2-2, with D uncertain. The CDR3 has 13 residues. The V gene lost 6 bases and the J gene lost 6 bases, with 11 bases spanning the gap. As DNA, the CDR3 is TGTGCCAGCAGACCCTGGGCCCCCGGGGAGCTGTTTTTT. It encodes CASRPWAPGELFF.

This clonotype was counted only a few times. V is TRBV28 and J is TRBJ1-6; 8 positions agree with TRBD1. Looked up from germline, CDR1 is MDHEN and CDR2 is SYDVKM. There are 18 residues in the CDR3. V was clipped by 6 bases and J by 1 base; unmatched bases: 11. The DNA for the CDR3 is TGTGCCAGCAGACCAATTACAGGGGGTGGTTCCTATAATTCACCCCTCCACTTT. This translates into CASRPITGGGSYNSPLHF.

The chain recombines TRBV5-1 with TRBJ2-3; 12 bases are shared with TRBD2. Trimming took 1 base from V and 3 from J; bases not matched to a gene: 3. From germline, CDR1 is SGHRS and CDR2 YFSETQ. The CDR3 has 16 residues. CDR3 protein: CASSLSLAGGTDTQYF. CDR3 DNA: TGCGCCAGCAGCTTGTCGCTAGCGGGAGGGACAGATACGCAGTATTTT.

This clonotype turned up a few times. The rearrangement links TRBV4-3 to TRBJ2-7; possibly TRBD1 for D (5 bases). The germline V and J ends were trimmed by 0 bases and 2 bases, with 11 bases remaining between them. Germline-derived CDR1 and CDR2 are LGHNA and YSLEER. The CDR3 extends over 15 amino acids. The CDR3 DNA follows: TGCGCCAGCAGCCAAGAAGGGGTAGCTGCCTACGAGCAGTACTTC. It codes for CASSQEGVAAYEQYF.

The V call is TRBV6-5, the J call TRBJ1-6; D is unresolved. In germline, CDR1 is MNHEY, CDR2 SVGAGI. V lost 2 bases to trimming and J lost 8 bases, with 19 bases between them. The CDR3 consists of 17 residues. CDR3 sequence: CASSYPPGRRRDSPLHF. DNA for the CDR3: TGTGCCAGCAGTTACCCCCCAGGCCGCCGGAGGGATTCACCCCTCCACTTT.

The chain links TRBV7-8 to TRBJ2-1; D tentatively fits TRBD1 or TRBD2 (6 bases each). Germline loops: CDR1 SGHVS, CDR2 FQNEAQ. CDR3 length: 14 amino acids. Trimming left V 5 bases short and J 7 bases short, with 15 bases between. The CDR3 sequence: CASSPRGGRNEQFF. The DNA for the CDR3 is TGTGCCAGCAGCCCACGTGGGGGGCGGAATGAGCAGTTCTTC.

About this clonotype: At one boundary the junction diverges from the germline segment, which might be a read error. The chain carries TRBV7-2 and TRBJ1-1; D uncertain. Germline assignment: CDR1 SGHTA and CDR2 FQGNSA. The CDR3 runs to 13 residues. The CDR3 is CASSLAIWAEACF. DNA of the CDR3: TGTGCCAGCAGCTTAGCGATCTGGGCGGAAGCTTGCTTT.